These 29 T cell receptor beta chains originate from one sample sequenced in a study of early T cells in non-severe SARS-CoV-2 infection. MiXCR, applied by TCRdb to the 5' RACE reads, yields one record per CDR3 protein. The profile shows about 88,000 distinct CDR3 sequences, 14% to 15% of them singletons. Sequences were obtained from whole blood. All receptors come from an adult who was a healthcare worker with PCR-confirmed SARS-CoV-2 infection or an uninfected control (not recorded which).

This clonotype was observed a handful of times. CDR3 in DNA: TGTGCCAGCAGTTTCCCGCAGAGCAATGGCTACACCTTC. Encoded protein: CASSFPQSNGYTF. The V gene is TRBV12-3 or TRBV12-4, the J gene TRBJ1-2; D not certain. The CDR3 length is 13 residues. Deletions cut 3 bases from V and 6 bases from J, with 11 bases between.

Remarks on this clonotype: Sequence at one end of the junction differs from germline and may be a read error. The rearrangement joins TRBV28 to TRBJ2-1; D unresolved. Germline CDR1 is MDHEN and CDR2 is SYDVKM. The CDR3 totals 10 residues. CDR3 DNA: TGTGCCAGCACCCGGGCTGCTTCCCTCTTC. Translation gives CASTRAASLF. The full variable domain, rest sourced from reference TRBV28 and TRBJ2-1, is DVKVTQSSRYLVKRTGEKVFLECVQDMDHENMFWYRQDPGLGLRLIYFSYDVKMKEKGDIPEGYSVSREKKERFSLILESASTNQTSMYLCASTRAASLFGPGTRLTVL.

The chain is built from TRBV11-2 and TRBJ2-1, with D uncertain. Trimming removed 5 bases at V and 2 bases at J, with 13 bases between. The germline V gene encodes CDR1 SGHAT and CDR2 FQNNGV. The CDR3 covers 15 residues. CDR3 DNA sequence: TGTGCCAGCAGCCGAGGACCCGACACCTACAATGAGCAGTTCTTC. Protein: CASSRGPDTYNEQFF.

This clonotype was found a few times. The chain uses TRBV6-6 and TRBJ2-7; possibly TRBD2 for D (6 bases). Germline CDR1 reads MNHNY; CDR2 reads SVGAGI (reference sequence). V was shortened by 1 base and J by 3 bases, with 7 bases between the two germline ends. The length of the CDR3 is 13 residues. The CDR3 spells CASSYLADYEQYF. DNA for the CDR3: TGTGCCAGCAGTTACTTAGCGGACTACGAGCAGTACTTC.

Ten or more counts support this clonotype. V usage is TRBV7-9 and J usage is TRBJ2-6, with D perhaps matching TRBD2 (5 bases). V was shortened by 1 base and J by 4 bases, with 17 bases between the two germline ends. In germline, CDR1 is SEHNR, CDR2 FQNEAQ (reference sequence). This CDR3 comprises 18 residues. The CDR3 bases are TGTGCCAGCAGCTTAGACTGGGGAGCTCTCCCCGGGGCCAACGTCCTGACTTTC. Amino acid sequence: CASSLDWGALPGANVLTF.

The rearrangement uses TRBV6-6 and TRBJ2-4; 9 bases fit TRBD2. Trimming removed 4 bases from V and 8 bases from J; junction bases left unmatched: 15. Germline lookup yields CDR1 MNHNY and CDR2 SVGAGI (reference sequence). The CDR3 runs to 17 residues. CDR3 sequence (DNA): TGTGCCAGCAGTTCACCCGGACTAGCGAGATCAAATGACATTCAGTACTTC. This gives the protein CASSSPGLARSNDIQYF.

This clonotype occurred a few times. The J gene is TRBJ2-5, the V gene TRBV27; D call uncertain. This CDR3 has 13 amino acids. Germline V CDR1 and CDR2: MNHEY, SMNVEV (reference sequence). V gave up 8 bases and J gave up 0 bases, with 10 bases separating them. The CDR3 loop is CASQDPYQETQYF. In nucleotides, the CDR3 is TGTGCCAGCCAAGACCCGTACCAAGAGACCCAGTACTTC.

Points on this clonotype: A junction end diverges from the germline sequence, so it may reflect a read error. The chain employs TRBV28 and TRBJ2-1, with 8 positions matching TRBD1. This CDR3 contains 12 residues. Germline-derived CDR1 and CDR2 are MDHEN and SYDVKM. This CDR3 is CASSLVRQGAYF. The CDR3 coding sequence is TGTGCCAGCAGTTTAGTGCGCCAGGGGGCCTACTTC.

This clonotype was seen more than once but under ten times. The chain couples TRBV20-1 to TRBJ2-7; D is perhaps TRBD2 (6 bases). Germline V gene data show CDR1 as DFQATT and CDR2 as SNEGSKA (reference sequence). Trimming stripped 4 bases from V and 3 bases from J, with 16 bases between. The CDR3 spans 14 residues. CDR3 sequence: CSAIRRDSYYEQYF. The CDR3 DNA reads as TGCAGTGCTATCCGCCGGGACTCCTACTACGAGCAGTACTTC.

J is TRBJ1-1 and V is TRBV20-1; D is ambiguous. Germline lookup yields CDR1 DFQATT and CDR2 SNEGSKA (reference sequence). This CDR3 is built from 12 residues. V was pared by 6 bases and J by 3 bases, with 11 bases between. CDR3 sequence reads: CSAVEGYTEAFF. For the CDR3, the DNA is TGCAGTGCGGTGGAAGGGTACACTGAAGCTTTCTTT.

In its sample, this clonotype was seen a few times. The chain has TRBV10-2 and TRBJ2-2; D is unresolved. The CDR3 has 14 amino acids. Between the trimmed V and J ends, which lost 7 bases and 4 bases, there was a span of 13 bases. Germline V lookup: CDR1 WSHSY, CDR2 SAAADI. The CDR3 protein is CASIGPRTTGELFF. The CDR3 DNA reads TGCGCCAGCATCGGACCGCGGACCACCGGGGAGCTGTTTTTT.

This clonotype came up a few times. CDR3 sequence: CASSQGQGNTGELFF. The CDR3 DNA reads TGTGCCAGCAGTCAGGGACAGGGAAACACCGGGGAGCTGTTTTTT. J is TRBJ2-2 and V is TRBV28, with TRBD1 matching over 9 bases. CDR1 and CDR2 (germline): MDHEN, SYDVKM. The trim removed 5 bases at V and 2 bases at J, leaving 3 bases unmatched. There are 15 residues in the CDR3.

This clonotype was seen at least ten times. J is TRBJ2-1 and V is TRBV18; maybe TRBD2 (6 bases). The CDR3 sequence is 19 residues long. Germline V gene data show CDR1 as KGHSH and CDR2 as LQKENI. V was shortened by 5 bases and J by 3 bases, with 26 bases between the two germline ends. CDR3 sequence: CASSIIGGTRHSLYNEQFF. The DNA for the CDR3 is TGTGCCAGCTCAATTATAGGCGGGACCCGCCACTCACTCTACAATGAGCAGTTCTTC.

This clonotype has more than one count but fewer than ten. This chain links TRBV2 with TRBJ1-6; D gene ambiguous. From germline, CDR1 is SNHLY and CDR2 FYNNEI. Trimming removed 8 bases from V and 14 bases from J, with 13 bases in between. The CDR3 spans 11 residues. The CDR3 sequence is CASSSAQTLHF. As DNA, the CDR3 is TGTGCCAGCTCGAGCGCTCAAACCCTCCACTTT.

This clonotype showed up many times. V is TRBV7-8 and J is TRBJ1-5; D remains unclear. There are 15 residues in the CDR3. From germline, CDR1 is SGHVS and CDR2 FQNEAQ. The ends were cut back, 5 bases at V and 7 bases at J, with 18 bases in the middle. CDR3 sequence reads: CASSPEGRSRQPQHF. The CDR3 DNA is TGTGCCAGCAGCCCCGAGGGTAGGTCACGGCAGCCCCAGCATTTT.

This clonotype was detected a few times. CDR3 sequence: CAISDLLAGGPRNEQFF. The CDR3 nucleotides are TGTGCCATCAGTGATCTTTTAGCGGGAGGGCCTCGGAATGAGCAGTTCTTC. This rearrangement joins TRBV10-3 to TRBJ2-1; 11 bases are shared with TRBD2. In germline, CDR1 is ENHRY, CDR2 SYGVKD. There are 17 residues in the CDR3. V lost 3 bases, J lost 7 bases, and 11 bases stayed unmatched.

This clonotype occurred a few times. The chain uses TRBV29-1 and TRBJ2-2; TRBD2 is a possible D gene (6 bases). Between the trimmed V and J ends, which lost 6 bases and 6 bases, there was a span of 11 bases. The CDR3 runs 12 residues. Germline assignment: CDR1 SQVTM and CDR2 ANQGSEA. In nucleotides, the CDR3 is TGCAGCGTCCTCGGCGGGGCCGGGGAGCTGTTTTTT. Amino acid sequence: CSVLGGAGELFF.

The CDR3 is CASSLVVLDGDIQYF. The CDR3 DNA sequence: TGTGCCAGCAGCTTAGTAGTACTAGATGGAGACATTCAGTACTTC. V gene TRBV7-9 combines with J gene TRBJ2-4; a possible D gene is TRBD2 (5 bases). The CDR3 sequence is 15 residues long. The germline CDR1 and CDR2 sequences are SEHNR and FQNEAQ (reference sequence). V shed 1 base and J shed 8 bases, with 15 bases lying between them. The full variable domain, in which reference TRBV7-9 and TRBJ2-4 provide the parts outside the CDR3, is DTGVSQNPRHKITKRGQNVTFRCDPISEHNRLYWYRQTLGQGPEFLTYFQNEAQLEKSRLLSDRFSAERPKGSFSTLEIQRTEQGDSAMYLCASSLVVLDGDIQYFGAGTRLSVL.

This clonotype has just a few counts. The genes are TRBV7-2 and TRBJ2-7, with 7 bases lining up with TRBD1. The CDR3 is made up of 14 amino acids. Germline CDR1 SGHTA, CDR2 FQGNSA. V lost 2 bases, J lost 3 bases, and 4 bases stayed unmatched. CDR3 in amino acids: CASSLRTGLYEQYF. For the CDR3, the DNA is TGTGCCAGCAGCTTACGGACAGGCCTCTACGAGCAGTACTTC.

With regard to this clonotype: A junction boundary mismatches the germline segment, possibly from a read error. The chain's CDR3 is CSARLLFPGQNNSPPHF. The CDR3 nucleotides read TGCAGTGCTAGATTGCTTTTCCCGGGTCAAAATAATTCACCCCCCCACTTT. The genes are TRBV20-1 and TRBJ1-6, with D unclear. The CDR3 loop spans 17 amino acids. Looked up from germline, CDR1 is DFQATT and CDR2 is SNEGSKA (reference sequence).

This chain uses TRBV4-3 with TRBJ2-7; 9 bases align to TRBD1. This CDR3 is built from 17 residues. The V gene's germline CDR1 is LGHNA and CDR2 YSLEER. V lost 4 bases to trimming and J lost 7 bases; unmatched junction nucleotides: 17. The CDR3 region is CASSPQWGTGRIGEQYF. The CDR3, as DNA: TGCGCCAGCAGCCCCCAGTGGGGGACAGGGAGGATAGGAGAGCAGTACTTC.

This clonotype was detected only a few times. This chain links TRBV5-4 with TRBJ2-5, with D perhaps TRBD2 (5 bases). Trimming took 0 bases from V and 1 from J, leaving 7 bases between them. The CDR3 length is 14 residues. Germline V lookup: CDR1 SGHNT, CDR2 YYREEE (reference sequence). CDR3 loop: CASSLARAQETQYF. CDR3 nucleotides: TGTGCCAGCAGCTTGGCGCGGGCCCAAGAGACCCAGTACTTC.

The CDR3 spells CSAPRGVGELFF. The CDR3 nucleotides read TGCAGTGCTCCGCGAGGTGTCGGGGAGCTGTTTTTT. This chain uses TRBV20-1 with TRBJ2-2; D not resolved. This CDR3 is 12 amino acids long. Germline-derived CDR1 and CDR2 are DFQATT and SNEGSKA (reference sequence). The germline V and J ends were trimmed by 5 bases and 7 bases, with 11 bases remaining between them.

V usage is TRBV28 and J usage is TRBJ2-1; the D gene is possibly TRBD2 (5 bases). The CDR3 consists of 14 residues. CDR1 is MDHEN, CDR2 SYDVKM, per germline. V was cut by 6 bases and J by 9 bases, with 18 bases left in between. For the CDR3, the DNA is TGTGCCAGCAGCGGAACTAGTAGACTTCTTGAGCAGTTCTTC. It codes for CASSGTSRLLEQFF.

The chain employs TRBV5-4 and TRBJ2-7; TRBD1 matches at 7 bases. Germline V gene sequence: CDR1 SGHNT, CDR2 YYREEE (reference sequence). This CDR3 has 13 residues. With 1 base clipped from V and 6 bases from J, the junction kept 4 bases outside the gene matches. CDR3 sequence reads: CASSLQGVAEQYF. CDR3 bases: TGTGCCAGCAGCTTGCAGGGGGTGGCCGAGCAGTACTTC.

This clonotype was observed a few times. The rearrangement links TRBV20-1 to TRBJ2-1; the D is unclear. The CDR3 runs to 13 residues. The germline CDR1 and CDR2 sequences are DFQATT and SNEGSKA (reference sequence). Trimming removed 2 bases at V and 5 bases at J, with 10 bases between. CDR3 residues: CSARSWQDNEQFF. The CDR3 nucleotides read TGCAGTGCTAGATCTTGGCAGGACAATGAGCAGTTCTTC.

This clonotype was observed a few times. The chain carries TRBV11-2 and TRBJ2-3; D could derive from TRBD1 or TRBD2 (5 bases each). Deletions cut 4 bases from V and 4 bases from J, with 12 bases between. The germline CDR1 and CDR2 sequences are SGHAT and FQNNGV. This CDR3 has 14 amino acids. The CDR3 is CASSSGTPADTQYF. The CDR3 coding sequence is TGTGCCAGCAGCTCGGGGACCCCAGCAGATACGCAGTATTTT.

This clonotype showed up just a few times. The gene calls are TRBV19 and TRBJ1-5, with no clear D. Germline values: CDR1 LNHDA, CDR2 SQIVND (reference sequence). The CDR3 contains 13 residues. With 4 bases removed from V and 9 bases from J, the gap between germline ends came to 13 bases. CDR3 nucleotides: TGTGCCAGTAGTACCGGACGCTTTTCGCCCCAGCATTTT. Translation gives CASSTGRFSPQHF.

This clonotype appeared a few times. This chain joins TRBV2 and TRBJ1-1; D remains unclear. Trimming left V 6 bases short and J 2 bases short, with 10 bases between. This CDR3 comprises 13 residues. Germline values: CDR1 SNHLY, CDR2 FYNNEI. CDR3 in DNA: TGTGCCAGCAGACCGACTCCTAACACTGAAGCTTTCTTT. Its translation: CASRPTPNTEAFF. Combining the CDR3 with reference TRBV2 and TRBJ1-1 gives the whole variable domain EPEVTQTPSHQVTQMGQEVILRCVPISNHLYFYWYRQILGQKVEFLVSFYNNEISEKSEIFDDQFSVERPDGSNFTLKIRSTKLEDSAMYFCASRPTPNTEAFFGQGTRLTVV.